The 32 T cell receptor beta chains presented below share a single source sample, sequenced in a study of sequential checkpoint blockade in melanoma. Here immunoSEQ multiplex PCR was the method, and the copy in TCRdb shows in-frame clones only, minus some. The profile shows 25,000 to 30,000 clones, 70% to 80% of them singletons. The treatment was: randomized to nivolumab then ipilimumab (arm A) or the reverse (arm B). The sample was CD8+ T cells sorted from blood (inferred from file names), taken from a patient given nivolumab and ipilimumab in sequence. These receptors were taken from a human donor with melanoma.

This sequence joins TRBV27 and TRBJ1-2, with D possibly being TRBD1 (5 bases). Trimming took 3 bases from V and 6 from J, leaving 14 bases between them. The CDR3 runs 14 residues. Germline values: CDR1 MNHEY, CDR2 SMNVEV (reference sequence). The DNA for the CDR3 is TGTGCCAGCAGTTTCGGGGGAAGGGGAGATGGCTACACCTTC. Residues: CASSFGGRGDGYTF.

The rearrangement links TRBV9 to TRBJ2-7; D possibly corresponds to TRBD2 (6 bases). The CDR3 covers 14 residues. Trimming pared 2 bases from V and 0 bases from J, leaving 9 bases between. Germline V gene sequence: CDR1 SGDLS, CDR2 YYNGEE. The CDR3 loop reads CASSVGGPSYEQYF. CDR3 coding DNA: TGTGCCAGCAGCGTCGGAGGGCCCTCCTACGAGCAGTACTTC. Variable domain in full (rest from reference TRBV9 and TRBJ2-7): DSGVTQTPKHLITATGQRVTLRCSPRSGDLSVYWYQQSLDQGLQFLIQYYNGEERAKGNILERFSAQQFPDLHSELNLSSLELGDSALYFCASSVGGPSYEQYFGPGTRLTVT.

This clone was observed a few times. The rearrangement joins TRBV29-1 to TRBJ2-7; D is possibly TRBD2 (6 bases). Germline V gives CDR1 SQVTM, CDR2 ANQGSEA. V lost 3 bases and J 3 bases, leaving 18 bases between the germline ends. The CDR3 spans 15 residues. Here the CDR3 reads CSVESFGQGGYEQYF. CDR3 nucleotides: TGCAGCGTTGAGTCCTTTGGGCAGGGAGGCTACGAGCAGTACTTC.

The V and J genes are TRBV25-1 and TRBJ2-1; D ambiguous. CDR1 MGHDK and CDR2 SYGVNS come from the germline V gene. V shed 3 bases and J shed 6 bases, with 9 bases lying between them. The CDR3 sequence is 13 residues long. The CDR3 loop is CASSDGLVNEQFF. CDR3 nucleotides: TGTGCCAGCAGTGACGGGTTGGTCAATGAGCAGTTCTTC.

The chain combines TRBV5-4 with TRBJ2-5; tentative D call: TRBD2 (6 bases). From germline, CDR1 is SGHNT and CDR2 YYREEE (reference sequence). The CDR3 totals 15 residues. With 4 bases removed from V and 4 bases from J, the gap between germline ends came to 17 bases. This CDR3 is CASSPAQGGGETQYF. CDR3 DNA: TGTGCCAGCAGCCCAGCTCAGGGAGGAGGAGAGACCCAGTACTTC. The full variable domain, completed using reference TRBV5-4 and TRBJ2-5, is ETGVTQSPTHLIKTRGQQVTLRCSSQSGHNTVSWYQQALGQGPQFIFQYYREEENGRGNFPPRFSGLQFPNYSSELNVNALELDDSALYLCASSPAQGGGETQYFGPGTRLLVL.

J is TRBJ1-6 and V is TRBV4-1; possible D gene TRBD1, 6 bases. The CDR3 is made up of 18 amino acids. V was shortened by 1 base and J by 5 bases, with 18 bases between the two germline ends. CDR1 MGHRA and CDR2 YSYEKL come from the germline V gene. Here the CDR3 reads CASSQVIRGGHDNSPLHF. DNA for the CDR3: TGCGCCAGCAGCCAAGTTATACGCGGGGGGCATGATAATTCACCCCTCCACTTT.

The chain joins TRBV4-3 to TRBJ2-7; TRBD1 agrees at 10 bases. The J segment lost 4 bases and the V segment lost 0 bases, leaving 9 bases of the junction unmatched. The germline gives CDR1 LGHNA, CDR2 YSLEER. The CDR3 extends over 17 amino acids. For the CDR3, the DNA is TGCGCCAGCAGCCAAGATCTTTCGGGGACAGGGGCTTACGAGCAGTACTTC. Its protein product is CASSQDLSGTGAYEQYF.

The V and J genes are TRBV9 and TRBJ1-2, with 10 positions matching TRBD1. Germline-derived CDR1 and CDR2 are SGDLS and YYNGEE. Trimming took 7 bases from V and 3 from J; bases not matched to a gene: 9. The CDR3 is 15 residues long. In nucleotides, the CDR3 is TGTGCCAGCTCAACGACAGGGGGCGCTTACTATGGCTACACCTTC. Its translation is CASSTTGGAYYGYTF.

The V and J genes are TRBV29-1 and TRBJ2-5; tentatively, D is TRBD1 (7 bases). Trimming took off 0 bases at V and 5 bases at J, with 19 bases between the two ends. This CDR3 region has 16 residues. CDR1 and CDR2 (germline): SQVTM, ANQGSEA. Here the CDR3 DNA reads TGCAGCGTTGAAGATTTAAACGGAGGGGGCCGCGAGACCCAGTACTTC. It encodes CSVEDLNGGGRETQYF.

The genes are TRBV29-1 and TRBJ1-1; D is undetermined. V lost 4 bases and J 0 bases, leaving 3 bases between the germline ends. Germline CDR1 and CDR2: SQVTM and ANQGSEA. This CDR3 has 11 amino acids. The CDR3 loop reads CSVGVNTEAFF. The CDR3 bases are TGCAGCGTTGGAGTGAACACTGAAGCTTTCTTT.

The gene calls are TRBV27 and TRBJ1-1, with D unresolved. Looked up from germline, CDR1 is MNHEY and CDR2 is SMNVEV (reference sequence). The V end lost 5 bases, the J end lost 1 base, and 8 bases lay between the germline ends. This CDR3 spans 13 amino acids. This CDR3 reads CASSMTSNTEAFF. DNA of the CDR3: TGTGCCAGCAGTATGACATCGAACACTGAAGCTTTCTTT.

The chain employs TRBV7-9 and TRBJ1-2; D is ambiguous. CDR1 is SEHNR and CDR2 is FQNEAQ in the germline V gene (reference sequence). Trimming pared 5 bases from V and 8 bases from J, leaving 12 bases between. The CDR3 has 12 amino acids. CDR3 DNA sequence: TGTGCCAGCAGCCCCCCCAGCGACGGCTACACCTTC. As protein: CASSPPSDGYTF.

By sample fraction, this clone is large. This sequence joins TRBV7-9 and TRBJ2-1; 7 bases are shared with TRBD1. CDR1 SEHNR and CDR2 FQNEAQ come from the germline V gene (reference sequence). V lost 4 bases to trimming and J lost 0 bases; unmatched junction nucleotides: 6. The CDR3 is 16 residues long. The CDR3 DNA reads as TGTGCCAGCAGCTCCTTGACAGGGATCTCCTACAATGAGCAGTTCTTC. It encodes CASSSLTGISYNEQFF. The full variable domain, its missing parts supplied by reference TRBV7-9 and TRBJ2-1, is DTGVSQNPRHKITKRGQNVTFRCDPISEHNRLYWYRQTLGQGPEFLTYFQNEAQLEKSRLLSDRFSAERPKGSFSTLEIQRTEQGDSAMYLCASSSLTGISYNEQFFGPGTRLTVL.

The V call is TRBV4-3, the J call TRBJ1-4; D may be TRBD1 (5 bases). Trimming stripped 0 bases from V and 8 bases from J, with 16 bases between. There are 16 residues in the CDR3. Germline V CDR1 and CDR2: LGHNA, YSLEER. DNA of the CDR3: TGCGCCAGCAGCCAAGATCGAGGAGGGGCCGGAGAAAAACTGTTTTTT. Amino acids: CASSQDRGGAGEKLFF.

This clone was found a few times. J is TRBJ2-1 and V is TRBV9; TRBD1 might be the D (6 bases). CDR1 is SGDLS, CDR2 YYNGEE, per germline. The CDR3 spans 14 residues. V was shortened by 4 bases and J by 9 bases, with 17 bases between the two germline ends. CDR3 region: CASSPSRGGIEQFF. The DNA of the CDR3 is TGTGCCAGCAGCCCGTCCAGGGGTGGTATTGAGCAGTTCTTC.

The CDR3 is CASTDTGTAYEQYF. Here the CDR3 DNA reads TGTGCCAGCACCGACACCGGGACAGCCTACGAGCAGTACTTC. The chain recombines TRBV5-6 with TRBJ2-7; 7 nucleotides align to TRBD1. Germline V gives CDR1 SGHDT, CDR2 YYEEEE. V trimming: 6 bases; J trimming: 2 bases; junction bases outside the gene matches: 8. There are 14 residues in the CDR3.

This chain joins TRBV11-2 and TRBJ2-7, with D tentatively TRBD2 (6 bases). The CDR3 is made up of 15 amino acids. Germline V gene lookup returns CDR1 SGHAT and CDR2 FQNNGV. V was pared by 5 bases and J by 0 bases, with 14 bases between. The CDR3 reads CASSPEGGPSYEQYF. Written as DNA, the CDR3 is TGTGCCAGCAGCCCCGAGGGAGGCCCCTCCTACGAGCAGTACTTC. Combining the CDR3 with reference TRBV11-2 and TRBJ2-7 gives the whole variable domain EAGVAQSPRYKIIEKRQSVAFWCNPISGHATLYWYQQILGQGPKLLIQFQNNGVVDDSQLPKDRFSAERLKGVDSTLKIQPAKLEDSAVYLCASSPEGGPSYEQYFGPGTRLTVT.

V and J are TRBV28 and TRBJ2-3, with 12 positions matching TRBD1. The V gene end was trimmed by 6 bases and the J gene end by 3 bases; junction bases not matched to a gene: 22. In germline, CDR1 is MDHEN, CDR2 SYDVKM. The CDR3 is 21 amino acids. CDR3 region: CASSSLRDRGRASGGTDTQYF. CDR3 bases: TGTGCCAGCAGCTCCCTCCGGGACAGGGGGCGCGCTAGCGGGGGAACAGATACGCAGTATTTT.

In its sample, this clone was seen once. V and J are TRBV19 and TRBJ1-1; no clear D. Deletions cut 4 bases from V and 8 bases from J, with 8 bases between. CDR1 and CDR2 from the germline V gene are LNHDA and SQIVND (reference sequence). This CDR3 is built from 11 residues. The CDR3 sequence is CASSSGIEAFF. The CDR3 nucleotides are TGTGCCAGTAGTAGCGGAATCGAAGCTTTCTTT.

The chain couples TRBV11-2 to TRBJ2-3; 11 bases are shared with TRBD2. V gave up 3 bases and J gave up 1 base; unmatched junction bases: 6. This CDR3 is built from 17 residues. Germline values: CDR1 SGHAT, CDR2 FQNNGV. The CDR3 protein is CASSFELAGGRTDTQYF. In nucleotides, the CDR3 is TGTGCCAGCAGCTTCGAGCTAGCGGGGGGCCGCACAGATACGCAGTATTTT.

The chain is built from TRBV7-3 and TRBJ2-7, with 7 positions matching TRBD2. The CDR3 spans 15 residues. The germline gives CDR1 SGHTA, CDR2 FQGTGA. J gave up 3 bases and V 2 bases, and 7 bases lay outside the gene matches. DNA for the CDR3: TGTGCCAGCAGCTTAGCGCCAGCGGGGAGCTACGAGCAGTACTTC. Its protein product is CASSLAPAGSYEQYF.

This clone was recorded once. This sequence joins TRBV19 and TRBJ1-2; perhaps TRBD1 as D (5 bases). V shed 9 bases and J shed 2 bases, with 13 bases lying between them. This CDR3 contains 13 residues. Germline CDR1 and CDR2: LNHDA and SQIVND (reference sequence). This chain's CDR3 is CASRDSGNYGYTF. The CDR3 DNA sequence: TGTGCCAGCCGAGATTCAGGGAACTATGGCTACACCTTC. Full variable domain (outside the CDR3, taken from reference TRBV19 and TRBJ1-2): DGGITQSPKYLFRKEGQNVTLSCEQNLNHDAMYWYRQDPGQGLRLIYYSQIVNDFQKGDIAEGYSVSREKKESFPLTVTSAQKNPTAFYLCASRDSGNYGYTFGSGTRLTVV.

V and J are TRBV19 and TRBJ2-7, with 11 bases identical to TRBD1. V lost 3 bases to trimming and J lost 5 bases; unmatched junction nucleotides: 0. Per germline, CDR1 LNHDA and CDR2 SQIVND (reference sequence). The CDR3 is 13 amino acids. CDR3 coding DNA: TGTGCCAGTAGTATGGGACAGGGGGACGAGCAGTACTTC. Encoded protein: CASSMGQGDEQYF. The complete variable domain, with remaining parts taken from reference TRBV19 and TRBJ2-7, reads DGGITQSPKYLFRKEGQNVTLSCEQNLNHDAMYWYRQDPGQGLRLIYYSQIVNDFQKGDIAEGYSVSREKKESFPLTVTSAQKNPTAFYLCASSMGQGDEQYFGPGTRLTVT.

This clone turned up a few times. This chain connects TRBV6-1 to TRBJ2-7, with D possibly TRBD1 on 6 matching bases. Germline CDR1 and CDR2: MNHNS and SASEGT. V was clipped by 5 bases and J by 11 bases, with 16 bases between them. The CDR3 is made up of 12 amino acids. CDR3 loop: CASSPRGGNEYF. The CDR3 DNA follows: TGTGCCAGCAGTCCCCGAGGGGGAAACGAGTACTTC.

This chain uses TRBV10-3 with TRBJ2-4; D remains ambiguous. From germline, CDR1 is ENHRY and CDR2 SYGVKD. The V gene lost 3 bases and the J gene lost 0 bases, with 9 bases spanning the gap. The CDR3 sequence is 15 residues long. CDR3 bases: TGTGCCATCAGTGACCTGGGCCTAGCCAAAAACATTCAGTACTTC. This translates into CAISDLGLAKNIQYF.

The gene calls are TRBV28 and TRBJ1-5, with 7 positions matching TRBD1. This CDR3 region has 17 residues. J was trimmed by 2 bases and V by 6 bases; bases with no gene match: 13. Germline V CDR1 and CDR2: MDHEN, SYDVKM. CDR3 coding DNA: TGTGCCAGCAGGGAAGACAGGGTGGGGATACGCAATCAGCCCCAGCATTTT. Amino acid sequence: CASREDRVGIRNQPQHF.

The CDR3 sequence: CASNAAGESSYEQYF. The CDR3 DNA reads as TGCGCCAGCAACGCGGCGGGTGAGAGCTCCTACGAGCAGTACTTC. The chain couples TRBV5-1 to TRBJ2-7; D is perhaps TRBD2 (5 bases). The CDR3 covers 15 residues. V lost 6 bases, J lost 0 bases, and 16 bases lay in between. CDR1 is SGHRS and CDR2 is YFSETQ in the germline V gene.

This clone has just one count. The V call is TRBV6-1, the J call TRBJ1-5, with D perhaps TRBD1 (5 bases). Deletions cut 3 bases from V and 6 bases from J, with 12 bases between. This CDR3 is 14 amino acids long. CDR1 and CDR2 from the germline V gene are MNHNS and SASEGT. The CDR3 sequence: CASSEGGISQPQHF. The CDR3 bases are TGTGCCAGCAGTGAGGGGGGGATCAGTCAGCCCCAGCATTTT.

The chain links TRBV9 to TRBJ2-1; D may be TRBD2 (5 bases). CDR3 length equals 12 residues. Trimming left V 4 bases short and J 7 bases short, with 9 bases between. CDR1 and CDR2 (germline): SGDLS, YYNGEE. CDR3: CASSITSNEQFF. The CDR3 DNA reads TGTGCCAGCAGCATCACTAGTAATGAGCAGTTCTTC.

CDR3 residues: CASISGGQDEQYF. The CDR3, as DNA: TGTGCCAGCATTTCCGGCGGACAAGACGAGCAGTACTTC. The rearrangement links TRBV2 to TRBJ2-7; a weak D match, TRBD1 (5 bases). Germline V gene data show CDR1 as SNHLY and CDR2 as FYNNEI. The CDR3 has 13 amino acids. Trimming took off 7 bases at V and 5 bases at J, with 15 bases between the two ends.

V usage is TRBV5-1 and J usage is TRBJ2-2, with 10 bases fitting TRBD1. This CDR3 is built from 17 residues. Looked up from germline, CDR1 is SGHRS and CDR2 is YFSETQ. V dropped 0 bases and J dropped 3; count of bases not matched to a gene: 5. CDR3 sequence: CASSLGDRGLDTGELFF. The CDR3 DNA follows: TGCGCCAGCAGCTTGGGAGACAGGGGGCTCGACACCGGGGAGCTGTTTTTT.

This rearrangement joins TRBV28 to TRBJ1-2, with 7 positions matching TRBD1. The V gene end was trimmed by 5 bases and the J gene end by 4 bases; junction bases not matched to a gene: 10. The CDR3 runs 15 residues. CDR1 is MDHEN, CDR2 SYDVKM, per germline. In DNA form, the CDR3 reads TGTGCCAGCAGTCGGCAGCCCGACAGGGTCTATGGCTACACCTTC. Translation gives CASSRQPDRVYGYTF.